The clone carrying this TCR beta chain came up a few times. No antigen is known for it. Time point reported: patch test 1, 2 weeks after DPC sensitization. Treatment meaning: therapeutic diphenylcyclopropenone sensitization with weekly scalp DPC. CDR3 size: 15 residues. Trimming shortened V by 1 base and J by 6 bases, and 14 bases separated the two germline ends. Germline-derived CDR1 and CDR2 are MGHRA and YSYEKL. Using its own MiXCR run on the RACE reads, TCRdb lists one record per CDR3 protein. The sample contains about 340,000 distinct CDR3 sequences, around 6.9% of which appear only once. This specimen belongs to a study of human T cells and chemical hapten exposure. Points from the study as a whole: TCRs exceeding 1 in 1000 frequency stayed unchanged with DPC sensitization.

Sequenced here: whole blood, sampled in connection with sensitization to the hapten diphenylcyclopropenone (DPC). This chain connects TRBV4-1 to TRBJ2-3; D ambiguous. The receptor was derived from a woman younger than 30 with alopecia areata. Some clones in this sample may be carry-over from other donors' samples. The CDR3 is CASSQGGPRRDTQYF. For the CDR3, the DNA is TGCGCCAGCAGCCAAGGAGGCCCGAGAAGGGATACGCAGTATTTT.